Sequencing of this TCR beta chain was carried out in a study of cytomegalovirus exposure and HLA in healthy donors. V was pared by 1 base and J by 3 bases, with 4 bases of the junction left unmatched. Looked up from germline, CDR1 is SGHAT and CDR2 is FQNNGV. There are 15 residues in the CDR3. Both 60 Vbeta primers and 13 Jbeta primers went into the PCR. Profiled with immunoSEQ multiplex PCR; TCRdb holds only in-frame clones, not every one. The repertoire holds 150,000 or so clones, with roughly 84% as singletons. Broader study findings: The classifier reportedly diagnosed cytomegalovirus status with high specificity and sensitivity.

With regard to this clone: The target antigen is unknown. This sample includes further DNA sequences coding for the same CDR3.

This sequence was found in a man aged 25 to 40 in good health and CMV-seronegative. The sample comprised PBMCs. The rearrangement uses TRBV11-2 and TRBJ2-7; 9 bases map to TRBD2. The CDR3 nucleotides read TGTGCCAGCAGCTTAGTTTCAGCGGGGGGCTACGAGCAGTACTTC. Translating gives CASSLVSAGGYEQYF.